The table lists the clone carrying this T cell receptor beta chain with many counts. Its antigen is not known. The CDR3 sequence is 13 residues long. Losses at the gene ends were 10 bases for V and 1 base for J; bases not matched to a gene: 7. CDR1 LNHDA and CDR2 SQIVND come from the germline V gene (reference sequence). Barcoded TCR alpha and TCR beta cDNA libraries with UMIs came from 5'RACE using constant-segment primers. TCRdb processed the 5' RACE reads anew with MiXCR; each CDR3 protein has one entry. This sample carries fewer than 700,000 distinct CDR3 sequences, more than 15% of them seen once, and the ten largest clones take about 12%. The data stem from a study of T-cell memory formation after mild COVID-19. The wider study: Largely, the TCR clusters proved donor specific.

Study findings and constraints: From day 15 to 85, contracting clones were balanced between CD4 and CD8, whereas later expanders leaned toward CD4+.

This rearrangement joins TRBV19 to TRBJ2-7, with 7 bases identical to TRBD2. The specimen was PBMCs or a T cell subset sorted from them (not recorded which). This receptor was obtained from an adult woman who had mild COVID-19 (a few samples of this study predate the infection). Cell type and time point are not known. The CDR3 DNA reads as TGTGCCACCCTACCGGGGGGTTCCTACGAGCAGTACTTC. It codes for CATLPGGSYEQYF.